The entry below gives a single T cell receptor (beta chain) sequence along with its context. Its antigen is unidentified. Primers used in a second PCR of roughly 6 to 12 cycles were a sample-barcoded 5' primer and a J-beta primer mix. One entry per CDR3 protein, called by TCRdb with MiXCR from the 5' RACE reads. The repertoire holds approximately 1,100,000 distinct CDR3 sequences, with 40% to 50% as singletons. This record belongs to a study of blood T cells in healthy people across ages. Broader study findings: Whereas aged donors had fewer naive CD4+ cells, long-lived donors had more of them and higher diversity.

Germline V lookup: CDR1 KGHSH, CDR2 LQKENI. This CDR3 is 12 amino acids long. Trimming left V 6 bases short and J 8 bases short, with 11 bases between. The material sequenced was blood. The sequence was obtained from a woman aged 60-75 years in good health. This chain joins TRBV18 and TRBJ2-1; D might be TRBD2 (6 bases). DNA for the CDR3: TGTGCCAGCTCTCGATCGGGGGATGAGCAGTTCTTC. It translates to CASSRSGDEQFF.